This T cell receptor (beta chain) was found in a study of Ad26.COV2.S vaccination and SARS-CoV-2 variants. Findings and limits, study-wide: It is possible that the TCR breadth and depth analyses underestimated the total T cell responses.

A word on this clone: Its antigen remains unknown.

Some clones are missing from TCRdb's copy, which holds only in-frame ones; the method was immunoSEQ multiplex PCR. The sample has roughly 350,000 clones, roughly 91% seen once; the top ten hold approximately 5%. Indicated treatment: around 19 received Ad26.COV2.S at low or high dose, single or two shots; about five received placebo; per-sample allocation not given. It was on day 63 after the first vaccine or placebo injection that samples were taken. An Ad26 vector was used to express Wuhan-strain SARS-CoV-2 spike as the vaccine. The CDR3 has 17 amino acids. Germline V gives CDR1 MDHEN, CDR2 SYDVKM. The V end was cut by 2 bases, the J end by 10 bases, with 21 bases between.

The genes are TRBV28 and TRBJ1-6; TRBD1 might be the D (5 bases). Sequenced material: peripheral blood, taken in a trial of Ad26.COV2.S vaccine versus placebo. The sequence was collected from a person between 18 and 65 years old who received the Ad26.COV2.S COVID-19 vaccine or a placebo. The CDR3 DNA is TGTGCCAGCAGTTTAGAACGGGGGGGAAGGTTGGCATCACCCCTCCACTTT. Amino acid sequence: CASSLERGGRLASPLHF.